This TCR beta chain appears in the sequencing data of a study of blood T cells in healthy people across ages. Study results and caveats: Changes in expanded clonotypes were possibly confounded, as the CMV status of donors was unknown.

A remark on this clonotype: What it binds is unknown.

Each sample yielded at least 6 micrograms of PBMC total RNA. V dropped 7 bases and J dropped 5; count of bases not matched to a gene: 5. The CDR3 is 12 residues long. The germline V gene has CDR1 SGHRS and CDR2 YFSETQ. Then a second PCR, running about 6 to 12 cycles, was carried out with a sample-barcoded 5' primer and a J-beta primer mix. Each cDNA was tagged by a template-switch adaptor containing 12 random nucleotides. Each CDR3 protein gets one entry after TCRdb re-called the 5' RACE reads with MiXCR. The sample yields about 830,000 distinct CDR3 sequences, around 62% seen once. The V call is TRBV5-1, the J call TRBJ2-5; 7 nucleotides line up with TRBD2. This clonotype originated in a man aged 25-45 years in good health. Sequenced input: blood. CDR3 in amino acids: CASGGGDETQYF. For the CDR3, the DNA is TGCGCCAGCGGGGGAGGGGACGAGACCCAGTACTTC.